Listed here are 26 T cell receptor beta chains from one sample, sequenced in a study of T cells in localized non-small cell lung cancer. TCRdb's table, derived via immunoSEQ multiplex PCR, lists solely in-frame clones and lacks some. The sample yields over 30,000 clones, roughly nine tenths seen once. The sequencing here drew on peripheral blood mononuclear cells, taken before any cancer treatment. Receptors were obtained from a man between 40 and 70 years old with stage III lung adenocarcinoma.

The CDR3 protein is CASSHSSGGNQPQHF. The CDR3 DNA reads TGTGCCAGCAGCCACTCTTCCGGGGGCAATCAGCCCCAGCATTTT. The chain employs TRBV6-6 and TRBJ1-5; D unresolved. Trimming stripped 6 bases from V and 2 bases from J, with 14 bases between. The CDR3 spans 15 residues. The germline gives CDR1 MNHNY, CDR2 SVGAGI (reference sequence).

This clone occurred a few times. This sequence joins TRBV7-3 and TRBJ2-2; D ambiguous. V was clipped by 5 bases and J by 7 bases, with 5 bases between them. Germline CDR1 SGHTA, CDR2 FQGTGA. CDR3 length: 11 residues. The CDR3 sequence is CASSMSGELFF. The CDR3 DNA is TGTGCCAGCAGCATGAGCGGGGAGCTGTTTTTT.

The chain links TRBV11-3 to TRBJ1-1, with D unclear. Trimming removed 4 bases at V and 3 bases at J, with 6 bases between. The CDR3 loop spans 12 amino acids. Per the germline V gene, CDR1 is SGHNT and CDR2 is YENEEA. The CDR3 is CASSSEDTEAFF. CDR3 bases: TGTGCCAGCAGCTCAGAGGACACTGAAGCTTTCTTT.

CDR3 nucleotides: TGTGCCAGCAGCTTATTCAACGATCAGCCCCAGCATTTT. It is translated as CASSLFNDQPQHF. This chain joins TRBV7-8 and TRBJ1-5; D gene unclear. Germline-derived CDR1 and CDR2 are SGHVS and FQNEAQ. The CDR3 extends over 13 amino acids. Trimming shortened V by 2 bases and J by 5 bases, and 7 bases separated the two germline ends. The full variable domain, completed using reference TRBV7-8 and TRBJ1-5, is GAGVSQSPRYKVAKRGQDVALRCDPISGHVSLFWYQQALGQGPEFLTYFQNEAQLDKSGLPSDRFFAERPEGSVSTLKIQRTQQEDSAVYLCASSLFNDQPQHFGDGTRLSIL.

A word on this clone: Distinct nucleotide sequences in the sample also encode this CDR3. The chain combines TRBV7-9 with TRBJ1-1; the D is unclear. The CDR3 is 13 residues long. CDR1 is SEHNR and CDR2 is FQNEAQ in the germline V gene (reference sequence). The V and J ends lost 3 bases and 1 base respectively, with 6 bases between them. The CDR3 nucleotides are TGTGCCAGCAGCTTCTTCACGAACACTGAAGCTTTCTTT. It translates to CASSFFTNTEAFF.

This chain links TRBV6-5 with TRBJ2-1; TRBD1 matches at 8 bases. The CDR3 length is 15 residues. From germline, CDR1 is MNHEY and CDR2 SVGAGI. J was trimmed by 7 bases and V by 8 bases; bases with no gene match: 13. This CDR3 reads CASRLDRGGINEQFF. In DNA form, the CDR3 reads TGTGCCAGCCGCCTCGACAGGGGCGGGATAAATGAGCAGTTCTTC.

The rearrangement joins TRBV15 to TRBJ2-1, with 10 bases that match TRBD2. This CDR3 has 18 amino acids. J lost 6 bases, V lost 5 bases, and 16 bases had no gene match. The germline V gene has CDR1 LNHNV and CDR2 YYDKDF (reference sequence). The CDR3 nucleotides read TGTGCCACCAGCGCCGGGAGCGGGGGGGCCTTGGTATTCAATGAGCAGTTCTTC. The encoded protein is CATSAGSGGALVFNEQFF.

The chain joins TRBV7-2 to TRBJ2-3; weak D call: TRBD1 (6 bases). The CDR3 has 13 amino acids. V was pared by 1 base and J by 6 bases, with 8 bases between. Germline values: CDR1 SGHTA, CDR2 FQGNSA. CDR3 region: CASSLGRGDTQYF. The CDR3 DNA follows: TGTGCCAGCAGCTTAGGCAGGGGCGATACGCAGTATTTT. Full variable domain (outside the CDR3, taken from reference TRBV7-2 and TRBJ2-3): GAGVSQSPSNKVTEKGKDVELRCDPISGHTALYWYRQSLGQGLEFLIYFQGNSAPDKSGLPSDRFSAERTGGSVSTLTIQRTQQEDSAVYLCASSLGRGDTQYFGPGTRLTVL.

The chain uses TRBV18 and TRBJ2-1, with 7 bases identical to TRBD2. CDR3 length equals 16 residues. Germline assignment: CDR1 KGHSH and CDR2 LQKENI. V lost 0 bases, J lost 2 bases, and 4 bases stayed unmatched. CDR3 sequence reads: CASSPPGSGTYNEQFF. The CDR3 DNA sequence: TGTGCCAGCTCACCACCGGGGAGCGGGACCTACAATGAGCAGTTCTTC.

The chain links TRBV5-1 to TRBJ2-1; D is unresolved. This CDR3 has 12 amino acids. Trimming took 4 bases from V and 9 from J, leaving 11 bases between them. The germline V gene encodes CDR1 SGHRS and CDR2 YFSETQ. The DNA for the CDR3 is TGCGCCAGCAGCGATCCCAACCTTGAGCAGTTCTTC. Protein: CASSDPNLEQFF.

The chain links TRBV6-5 to TRBJ1-1; D remains ambiguous. V shed 2 bases and J shed 1 base, with 11 bases lying between them. This CDR3 is 15 amino acids long. Germline assignment: CDR1 MNHEY and CDR2 SVGAGI. CDR3: CASSYVSGRNTEAFF. As DNA, the CDR3 is TGTGCCAGCAGTTACGTGAGTGGCAGGAACACTGAAGCTTTCTTT.

The chain combines TRBV16 with TRBJ1-3; D possibly corresponds to TRBD1 (6 bases). This CDR3 contains 14 residues. V lost 2 bases and J 2 bases, leaving 7 bases between the germline ends. From germline, CDR1 is KGHSY and CDR2 FQNENV. CDR3 bases: TGTGCCAGCAGCCAACAGGGGACTGGAAACACCATATATTTT. Translating it yields CASSQQGTGNTIYF.

The chain joins TRBV11-2 to TRBJ2-7, with 7 bases lining up with TRBD1. Germline lookup yields CDR1 SGHAT and CDR2 FQNNGV. The CDR3 extends over 15 amino acids. V trimming: 5 bases; J trimming: 3 bases; junction bases outside the gene matches: 10. In nucleotides, the CDR3 is TGTGCCAGCAGCAGGGACAGTCAATCGCTCTACGAGCAGTACTTC. Protein sequence: CASSRDSQSLYEQYF.

The J gene is TRBJ2-1, the V gene TRBV5-1; D may match TRBD1 or TRBD2 (7 bases each). V lost 4 bases, J lost 3 bases, and 14 bases lay in between. This CDR3 region has 15 residues. The germline CDR1 and CDR2 sequences are SGHRS and YFSETQ. The CDR3 DNA follows: TGCGCCAGCAGCGCCGACAGGGAGGGCTACAATGAGCAGTTCTTC. Amino acid sequence: CASSADREGYNEQFF.

The chain links TRBV5-5 to TRBJ2-1; a possible D gene is TRBD1 (6 bases). In germline, CDR1 is SGHKS, CDR2 YYEKEE (reference sequence). V shed 5 bases and J shed 0 bases, with 15 bases lying between them. The CDR3 consists of 16 residues. The CDR3 DNA sequence: TGTGCCAGCAGACCGACAGGTTCCAGCTCCTACAATGAGCAGTTCTTC. This encodes CASRPTGSSSYNEQFF.

This clone has just one count. The V gene is TRBV7-9, the J gene TRBJ2-3, with 7 bases lining up with TRBD1. Looked up from germline, CDR1 is SEHNR and CDR2 is FQNEAQ (reference sequence). The CDR3 totals 15 residues. V shed 3 bases and J 1 base; nucleotides not matched to a gene: 4. CDR3 sequence (DNA): TGTGCCAGCAGCTTTACAGGGGCGCGCACAGATACGCAGTATTTT. It encodes CASSFTGARTDTQYF. Filled out from reference TRBV7-9 and TRBJ2-3, the complete variable domain reads DTGVSQNPRHKITKRGQNVTFRCDPISEHNRLYWYRQTLGQGPEFLTYFQNEAQLEKSRLLSDRFSAERPKGSFSTLEIQRTEQGDSAMYLCASSFTGARTDTQYFGPGTRLTVL.

The chain is built from TRBV11-2 and TRBJ2-1; D possibly corresponds to TRBD1 (5 bases). Germline CDR1 reads SGHAT; CDR2 reads FQNNGV. V shed 5 bases and J shed 8 bases, with 10 bases lying between them. This CDR3 region has 12 residues. CDR3 nucleotide sequence: TGTGCCAGCAGCCCGACAGTTCATGAGCAGTTCTTC. It translates to CASSPTVHEQFF.

Only one count was recorded for this clone. This chain links TRBV19 with TRBJ1-3, with 9 bases aligning to TRBD1. The V gene's germline CDR1 is LNHDA and CDR2 SQIVND (reference sequence). Trimming cost V 5 bases and J 4 bases; bases outside gene matches: 6. This CDR3 comprises 15 residues. The DNA of the CDR3 is TGTGCCAGTAGTGTGACAGGGGGAGACGGAAACACCATATATTTT. It encodes CASSVTGGDGNTIYF.

J is TRBJ2-2 and V is TRBV11-3, with 12 bases matching TRBD1. This CDR3 contains 18 residues. After removal of 5 bases from V and 7 bases from J, the junction contained 14 bases not matched to a gene. Germline CDR1 is SGHNT and CDR2 is YENEEA. In nucleotides, the CDR3 is TGTGCCAGCAGCCCGACTTCCGGGACAGGGGGCGCGGGCGGGGAGCTGTTTTTT. Amino acids: CASSPTSGTGGAGGELFF.

This sequence joins TRBV10-3 and TRBJ1-6; D perhaps matches TRBD1 (5 bases). The germline V gene encodes CDR1 ENHRY and CDR2 SYGVKD. Trimming left V 6 bases short and J 9 bases short, with 18 bases between. The CDR3 loop spans 15 amino acids. Written as DNA, the CDR3 is TGTGCCATCAGCCCAGGGACCTCCGTAATTTCACCCCTCCACTTT. It yields the protein CAISPGTSVISPLHF.

This chain uses TRBV7-9 with TRBJ2-7, with D unresolved. Looked up from germline, CDR1 is SEHNR and CDR2 is FQNEAQ (reference sequence). The CDR3 has 12 amino acids. V was trimmed by 5 bases and J by 4 bases, leaving 9 bases between them. The chain's CDR3 is CASSPNGYEQYF. CDR3 in DNA: TGTGCCAGCAGCCCAAACGGTTACGAGCAGTACTTC.

The genes are TRBV5-4 and TRBJ2-5, with 7 bases matching TRBD1. V dropped 0 bases and J dropped 1; count of bases not matched to a gene: 6. This CDR3 has 16 residues. Germline assignment: CDR1 SGHNT and CDR2 YYREEE (reference sequence). The chain's CDR3 is CASSLAPGTVQETQYF. DNA for the CDR3: TGTGCCAGCAGCTTGGCCCCTGGGACAGTCCAAGAGACCCAGTACTTC.

The count of this clone is one. The rearrangement links TRBV18 to TRBJ1-2, with 9 bases aligning to TRBD1. Germline assignment: CDR1 KGHSH and CDR2 LQKENI. The junction had 3 bases not matched to a gene; V was cut back by 2 bases and J by 5 bases. CDR3 length: 14 amino acids. In nucleotides, the CDR3 is TGTGCCAGCTCACCAACAGGGGGCTATTATGGCTACACCTTC. Its translation is CASSPTGGYYGYTF.

This rearrangement joins TRBV6-6 to TRBJ2-3; D call uncertain. The CDR3 extends over 13 amino acids. The V end lost 5 bases, the J end lost 1 base, and 7 bases lay between the germline ends. The germline V gene encodes CDR1 MNHNY and CDR2 SVGAGI (reference sequence). CDR3 sequence (DNA): TGTGCCAGCAGTCGCCCAGGCACAGATACGCAGTATTTT. Protein product: CASSRPGTDTQYF.

This clone has only a few counts. The genes are TRBV18 and TRBJ1-5, with 12 positions matching TRBD1. The germline V gene has CDR1 KGHSH and CDR2 LQKENI. After removal of 5 bases from V and 3 bases from J, the junction contained 2 bases not matched to a gene. The CDR3 length is 15 residues. The CDR3 loop reads CASSGTGGFNQPQHF. CDR3 nucleotides: TGTGCCAGCTCAGGGACAGGGGGCTTCAATCAGCCCCAGCATTTT.

J is TRBJ2-7 and V is TRBV2, with 14 bases aligning to TRBD2. The CDR3 has 18 amino acids. With V trimmed by 2 bases and J by 5 bases, 11 bases remained unmatched. Germline CDR1 reads SNHLY; CDR2 reads FYNNEI. CDR3 sequence (DNA): TGTGCCAGCAGTGAAAGACGCCCGAGGACTAGCGGGGGGAACGAGCAGTACTTC. It yields the protein CASSERRPRTSGGNEQYF.